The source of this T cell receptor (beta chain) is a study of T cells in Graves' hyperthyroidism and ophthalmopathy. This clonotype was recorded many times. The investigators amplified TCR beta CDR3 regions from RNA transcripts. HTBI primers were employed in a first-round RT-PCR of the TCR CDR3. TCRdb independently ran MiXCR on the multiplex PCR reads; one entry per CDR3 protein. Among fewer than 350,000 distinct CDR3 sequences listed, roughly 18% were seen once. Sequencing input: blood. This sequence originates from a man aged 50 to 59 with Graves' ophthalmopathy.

The CDR3 sequence is CASSSPGAEQFF. DNA for the CDR3: TGTGCCAGCAGCTCCCCGGGGGCTGAGCAGTTCTTC. The chain carries TRBV7-2 and TRBJ2-1; D assignment may be TRBD1 or TRBD2 (6 bases each). From germline, CDR1 is SGHTA and CDR2 FQGNSA. The CDR3 extends over 12 amino acids. The V end lost 4 bases, the J end lost 9 bases, and 10 bases lay between the germline ends.